This T cell receptor (beta chain) was observed in a study of cytomegalovirus exposure and HLA in healthy donors. Broader study findings: TRBV6-2, TRBV6-3 and some other V segments were excluded as indistinguishable.

Looked up from germline, CDR1 is SNHLY and CDR2 is FYNNEI. The CDR3 consists of 15 residues. The J segment lost 4 bases and the V segment lost 6 bases, leaving 10 bases of the junction unmatched. About this clone itself: No antigen is known for it.

The PCR employed 60 Vbeta primers together with 13 Jbeta primers. Some clones are missing from TCRdb's copy, which holds only in-frame ones; the method was immunoSEQ multiplex PCR. This sample carries about 98,000 clones, around four fifths of them seen once, and the ten largest clones take under 4.5%. The sequenced material came from PBMCs. The rearrangement joins TRBV2 to TRBJ2-5; TRBD2 agrees at 8 bases. The TCR comes from a female donor in good health and CMV-seropositive. The CDR3 loop is CASRPGGGPSETQYF. CDR3 sequence (DNA): TGTGCCAGCAGACCGGGAGGGGGGCCCTCAGAGACCCAGTACTTC.